Listed below are T cell receptor beta chains from one sample, sequenced in a study of T cells in tuberculosis. Generated by immunoSEQ multiplex PCR, the TCRdb table keeps only in-frame clones and is missing some. The table records approximately 57,000 clones, roughly 86% of them present only once. The sample was CD1b-GMM tetramer-negative cells sorted from PBMCs. These receptors all stem from an adult woman with latent tuberculosis. Each CDR3 is given with its conserved first and last residue. D genes are given only for firm matches. Clone size is shown for a subset of rows, as once, few, many or a class of expanded clone.

J gene: TRBJ2-2
V gene: TRBV7-8
D gene: NA
clone size: NA
CDR3 DNA: TGTGCCAGCAGCCTCCCACGACTTCAGCCAAGGACCGGGGAGCTGTTTTTT
CDR3 protein: CASSLPRLQPRTGELFF

J gene: TRBJ2-5
V gene: TRBV27
D gene: TRBD2
clone size: NA
CDR3 DNA: TGTGCCAGCAGTGTGGCGGGGGGGTTAAGAACCCAGTACTTC
CDR3 protein: CASSVAGGLRTQYF

J gene: TRBJ2-1
V gene: TRBV27
D gene: TRBD2
clone size: NA
CDR3 DNA: TGTGCCAGCACCCCCCTTGGGAGACTAGCGGGAGTTCGGAATGAGCAGTTCTTC
CDR3 protein: CASTPLGRLAGVRNEQFF

J gene: TRBJ2-1
V gene: TRBV29-1
D gene: TRBD1
clone size: NA
CDR3 DNA: TGCAGCGTTGAAGGGGACAGGGTGACAAGGCAGTTCTTC
CDR3 protein: CSVEGDRVTRQFF

J gene: TRBJ2-7
V gene: TRBV7-8
D gene: NA
clone size: NA
CDR3 DNA: TGTGCCAGCAGCTTATCGGGGAGTGCCCACGAGCAGTACTTC
CDR3 protein: CASSLSGSAHEQYF

J gene: TRBJ1-6
V gene: TRBV7-2
D gene: NA
clone size: NA
CDR3 DNA: TGTGCCAGCAGCCCGCGGGAGGGGTGGAGTTCACCCCTCCACTTT
CDR3 protein: CASSPREGWSSPLHF

J gene: TRBJ2-3
V gene: TRBV27
D gene: NA
clone size: once
CDR3 DNA: TGTGCCAGCAGTTTATACTCTGCCACAGATACGCAGTATTTT
CDR3 protein: CASSLYSATDTQYF

J gene: TRBJ1-5
V gene: TRBV28
D gene: NA
clone size: NA
CDR3 DNA: TGTGCCAGCAGTTTGGGCCCGAATCAGCCCCAGCATTTT
CDR3 protein: CASSLGPNQPQHF

J gene: TRBJ2-7
V gene: TRBV7-2
D gene: NA
clone size: NA
CDR3 DNA: TGTGCCAGCAGCAGCGGACCGGCAGGCGAGCAGTACTTC
CDR3 protein: CASSSGPAGEQYF

J gene: TRBJ1-2
V gene: TRBV12-5
D gene: NA
clone size: NA
CDR3 DNA: TGTGCTAGTGGTCCCGACACAAGATATGGCTACACCTTC
CDR3 protein: CASGPDTRYGYTF

J gene: TRBJ1-3
V gene: TRBV4-1
D gene: NA
clone size: NA
CDR3 DNA: TGCGCCAGCAGCCAGGGGACATACTCTGGAAACACCATATATTTT
CDR3 protein: CASSQGTYSGNTIYF

J gene: TRBJ1-1
V gene: TRBV30
D gene: TRBD1
clone size: NA
CDR3 DNA: TGTGCCGCCTGGGGACAGCCCGAGGTTAGCACTGAAGCTTTCTTT
CDR3 protein: CAAWGQPEVSTEAFF

J gene: TRBJ2-3
V gene: TRBV7-9
D gene: TRBD2
clone size: NA
CDR3 DNA: TGTGCCAGCAGCTCGCCCCCCCCTCGAGCGGGAGAGGGTGATACGCAGTATTTT
CDR3 protein: CASSSPPPRAGEGDTQYF